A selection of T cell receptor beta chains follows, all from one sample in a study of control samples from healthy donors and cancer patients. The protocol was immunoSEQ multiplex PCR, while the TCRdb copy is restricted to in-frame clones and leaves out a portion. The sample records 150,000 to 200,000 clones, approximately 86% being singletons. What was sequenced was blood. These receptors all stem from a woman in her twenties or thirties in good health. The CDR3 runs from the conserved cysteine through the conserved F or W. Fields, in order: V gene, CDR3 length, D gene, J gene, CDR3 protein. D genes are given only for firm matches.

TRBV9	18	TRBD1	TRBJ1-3	CASSPSLRTGLDGNTIYF
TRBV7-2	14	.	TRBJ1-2	CASTPGGGDYGYTF
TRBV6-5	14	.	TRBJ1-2	CASSRTVPNYGYTF
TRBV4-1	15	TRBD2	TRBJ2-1	CASSPGLAGAYEQFF
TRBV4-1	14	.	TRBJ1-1	CASSQDLGTTEAFF
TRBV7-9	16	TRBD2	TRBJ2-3	CASSSGTSGFTDTQYF
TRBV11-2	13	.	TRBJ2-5	CASSPGPKETQYF
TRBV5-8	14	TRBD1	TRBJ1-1	CASSLRTGGAEAFF
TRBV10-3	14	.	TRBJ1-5	CAISRDNSNQPQHF
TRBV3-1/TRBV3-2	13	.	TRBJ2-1	CASIGGSNNEQFF
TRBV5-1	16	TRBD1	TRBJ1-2	CASSPARWTGGFGYTF
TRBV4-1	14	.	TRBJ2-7	CASSARSPGYEQYF
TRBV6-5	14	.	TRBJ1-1	CASSYVPGNTEAFF
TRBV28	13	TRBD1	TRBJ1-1	CATTRQGNTEAFF
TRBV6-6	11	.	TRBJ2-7	CASRGRLEQYF
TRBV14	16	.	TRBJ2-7	CASSQYLDSRPYEQYF
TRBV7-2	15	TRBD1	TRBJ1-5	CASSLVGQGDQPQHF
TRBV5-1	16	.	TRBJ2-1	CASETAGTTSYNEQFF
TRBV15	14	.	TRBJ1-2	CATSVGGISYGYTF
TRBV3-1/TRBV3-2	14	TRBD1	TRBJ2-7	CASSHWDRTYEQYF
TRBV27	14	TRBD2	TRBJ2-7	CASSLRGGPYEQYF
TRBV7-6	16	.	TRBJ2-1	CASSLWARPDKNEQFF
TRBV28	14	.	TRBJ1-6	CASSLQGYNSPLHF
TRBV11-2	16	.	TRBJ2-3	CASSPLDGAKADTQYF
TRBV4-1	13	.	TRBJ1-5	CASSRERNQPQHF
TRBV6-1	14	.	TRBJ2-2	CASSEGGWAGELFF
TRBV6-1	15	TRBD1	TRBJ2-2	CASSELAGGTGELFF